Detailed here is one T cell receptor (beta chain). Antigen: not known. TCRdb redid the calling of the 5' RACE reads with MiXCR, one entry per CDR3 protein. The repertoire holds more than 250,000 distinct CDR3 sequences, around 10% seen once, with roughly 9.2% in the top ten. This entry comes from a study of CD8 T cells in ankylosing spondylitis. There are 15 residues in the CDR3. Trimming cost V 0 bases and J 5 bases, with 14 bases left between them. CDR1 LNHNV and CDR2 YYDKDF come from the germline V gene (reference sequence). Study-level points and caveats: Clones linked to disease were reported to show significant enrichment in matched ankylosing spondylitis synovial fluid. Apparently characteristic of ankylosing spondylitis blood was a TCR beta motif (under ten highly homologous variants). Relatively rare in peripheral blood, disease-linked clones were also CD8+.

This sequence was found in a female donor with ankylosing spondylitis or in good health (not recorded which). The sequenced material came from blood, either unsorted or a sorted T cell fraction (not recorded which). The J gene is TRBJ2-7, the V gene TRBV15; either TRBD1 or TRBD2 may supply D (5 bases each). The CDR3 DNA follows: TGTGCCACCAGCAGAGATCGACGGGGCGTAGACGAGCAGTACTTC. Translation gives CATSRDRRGVDEQYF.